The 5 T cell receptor beta chains listed next were all sequenced from one sample in a study of cytomegalovirus exposure and HLA in healthy donors. With 60 Vbeta and 13 Jbeta primers, the PCR was carried out. Generated by immunoSEQ multiplex PCR, the TCRdb table keeps only in-frame clones and is missing some. The sample carries over 150,000 clones, 70% to 85% recorded once. Material: PBMCs. The receptors stem from a man aged 50 to 59 in good health and CMV-seropositive.

The chain's CDR3 is CASSYGRSREKLFF. For the CDR3, the DNA is TGTGCCAGCAGTTACGGGAGGTCGAGGGAAAAACTGTTTTTT. The rearrangement uses TRBV6-5 and TRBJ1-4; D remains ambiguous. Looked up from germline, CDR1 is MNHEY and CDR2 is SVGAGI. There are 14 residues in the CDR3. V dropped 2 bases and J dropped 8 bases, with 12 bases sitting between them.

The rearrangement uses TRBV9 and TRBJ2-3, with 9 nucleotides matching TRBD1. Losses at the gene ends were 2 bases for V and 0 bases for J; bases not matched to a gene: 7. Germline CDR1 reads SGDLS; CDR2 reads YYNGEE. The CDR3 is 17 residues long. CDR3 in DNA: TGTGCCAGCAGCGTTAAACAGGGGGCCCTTAGCACAGATACGCAGTATTTT. Its translation: CASSVKQGALSTDTQYF.

This chain joins TRBV6-6 and TRBJ1-1; D remains unclear. This CDR3 is built from 13 residues. Germline-derived CDR1 and CDR2 are MNHNY and SVGAGI (reference sequence). The V end was cut by 2 bases, the J end by 5 bases, with 9 bases between. Written as DNA, the CDR3 is TGTGCCAGCAGTTACGTGGCGGGGACTGAAGCTTTCTTT. It encodes CASSYVAGTEAFF.

V gene TRBV10-1 combines with J gene TRBJ2-3; 8 nucleotides align to TRBD2. Germline V gene data show CDR1 as WNHNN and CDR2 as SYGVQD (reference sequence). The CDR3 is 15 amino acids. Germline trimming cut 5 bases from V and 7 bases from J; bases unmatched to any gene: 11. CDR3 residues: CASSPGTSLSHTQYF. The CDR3 bases are TGCGCCAGCAGTCCCGGGACTAGTTTATCTCATACGCAGTATTTT.

This clone appeared a few times. The genes are TRBV4-2 and TRBJ2-3; possible D gene TRBD2, 6 bases. V was cut by 8 bases and J by 0 bases, with 15 bases left in between. The CDR3 is made up of 15 amino acids. CDR1 is LGHNA and CDR2 is YNFKEQ in the germline V gene. CDR3 region: CASRRDSGSTDTQYF. CDR3 sequence (DNA): TGTGCCAGCCGGAGGGATAGCGGAAGCACAGATACGCAGTATTTT.